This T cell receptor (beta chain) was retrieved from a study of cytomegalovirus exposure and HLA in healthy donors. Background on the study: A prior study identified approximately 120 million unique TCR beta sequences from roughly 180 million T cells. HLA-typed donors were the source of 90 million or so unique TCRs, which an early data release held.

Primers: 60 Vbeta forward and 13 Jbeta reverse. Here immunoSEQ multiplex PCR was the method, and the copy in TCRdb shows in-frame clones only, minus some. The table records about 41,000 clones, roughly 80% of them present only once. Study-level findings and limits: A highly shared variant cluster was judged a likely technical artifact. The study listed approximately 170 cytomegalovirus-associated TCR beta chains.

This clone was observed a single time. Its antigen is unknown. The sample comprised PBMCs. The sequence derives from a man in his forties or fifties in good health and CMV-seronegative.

DNA for the CDR3: TGTGCCAGCAGCTTGGGGCCTAGCGGGGGAGGGGATACGCAGTATTTT. Translating gives CASSLGPSGGGDTQYF. The chain uses TRBV5-4 and TRBJ2-3; 10 nucleotides match TRBD2. Germline loops: CDR1 SGHNT, CDR2 YYREEE (reference sequence). The CDR3 is made up of 16 amino acids. Losses at the gene ends were 0 bases for V and 6 bases for J; bases not matched to a gene: 7.